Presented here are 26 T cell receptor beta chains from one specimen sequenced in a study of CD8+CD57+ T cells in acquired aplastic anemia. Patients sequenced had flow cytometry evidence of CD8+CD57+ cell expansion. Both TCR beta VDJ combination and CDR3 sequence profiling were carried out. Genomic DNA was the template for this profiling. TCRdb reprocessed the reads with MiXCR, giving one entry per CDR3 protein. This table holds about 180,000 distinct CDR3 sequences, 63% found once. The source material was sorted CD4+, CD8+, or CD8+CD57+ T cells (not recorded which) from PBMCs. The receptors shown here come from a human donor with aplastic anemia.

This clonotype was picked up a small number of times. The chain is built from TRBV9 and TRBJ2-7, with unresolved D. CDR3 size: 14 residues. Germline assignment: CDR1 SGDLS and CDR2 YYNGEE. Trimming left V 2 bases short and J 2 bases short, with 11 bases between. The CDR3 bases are TGTGCCAGCAGCGTGGGCGGAGATACCTACGAGCAGTACTTC. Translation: CASSVGGDTYEQYF. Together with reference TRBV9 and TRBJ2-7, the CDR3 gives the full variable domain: DSGVTQTPKHLITATGQRVTLRCSPRSGDLSVYWYQQSLDQGLQFLIQYYNGEERAKGNILERFSAQQFPDLHSELNLSSLELGDSALYFCASSVGGDTYEQYFGPGTRLTVT.

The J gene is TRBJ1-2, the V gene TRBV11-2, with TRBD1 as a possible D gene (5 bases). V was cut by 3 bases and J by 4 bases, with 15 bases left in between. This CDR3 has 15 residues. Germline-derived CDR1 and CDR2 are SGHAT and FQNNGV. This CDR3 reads CASSLIGAKVYGYTF. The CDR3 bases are TGTGCCAGCAGCTTGATTGGGGCGAAGGTCTATGGCTACACCTTC.

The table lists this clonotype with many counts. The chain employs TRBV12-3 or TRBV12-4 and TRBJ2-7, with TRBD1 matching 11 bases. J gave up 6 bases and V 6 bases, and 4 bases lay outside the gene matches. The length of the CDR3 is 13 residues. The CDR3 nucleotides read TGTGCCAGCAGCCCCGGGACAGGGGGCGAGCAGTACTTC. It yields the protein CASSPGTGGEQYF.

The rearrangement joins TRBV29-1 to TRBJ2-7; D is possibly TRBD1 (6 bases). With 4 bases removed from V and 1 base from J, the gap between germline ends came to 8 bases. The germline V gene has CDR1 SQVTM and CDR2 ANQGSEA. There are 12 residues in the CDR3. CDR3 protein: CSVGTVSYEQYF. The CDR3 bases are TGCAGCGTTGGGACAGTATCCTACGAGCAGTACTTC.

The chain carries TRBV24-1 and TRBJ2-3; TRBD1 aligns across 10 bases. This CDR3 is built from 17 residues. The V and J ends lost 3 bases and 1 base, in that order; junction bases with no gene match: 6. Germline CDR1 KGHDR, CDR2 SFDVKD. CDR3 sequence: CATSDKRTGGGTDTQYF. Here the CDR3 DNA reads TGTGCCACCAGTGATAAGAGGACAGGGGGTGGCACAGATACGCAGTATTTT.

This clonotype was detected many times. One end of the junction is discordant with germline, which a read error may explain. CDR3 sequence reads: CASGQVRGEGETQYF. In nucleotides, the CDR3 is TGCGCCAGCGGCCAGGTGCGGGGGGAGGGAGAGACCCAGTACTTC. The chain joins TRBV4-1 to TRBJ2-5; TRBD2 matches 8 bases. Per germline, CDR1 MGHRA and CDR2 YSYEKL. The CDR3 runs to 15 residues.

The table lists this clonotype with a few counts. DNA for the CDR3: TGTGCCAGCAGCTTATTCGGGGCAGATACGCAGTATTTT. Translating it yields CASSLFGADTQYF. This chain uses TRBV11-2 with TRBJ2-3; TRBD2 might be the D (5 bases). CDR1 SGHAT and CDR2 FQNNGV come from the germline V gene. The CDR3 is 13 residues long. V lost 2 bases and J 4 bases, leaving 7 bases between the germline ends.

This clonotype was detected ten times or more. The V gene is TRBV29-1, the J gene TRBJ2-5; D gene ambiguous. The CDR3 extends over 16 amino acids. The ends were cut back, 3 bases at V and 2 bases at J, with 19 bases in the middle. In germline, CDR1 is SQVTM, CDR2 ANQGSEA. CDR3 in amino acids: CSVDSVDAPIQETQYF. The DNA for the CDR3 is TGCAGCGTTGATTCGGTGGATGCCCCGATTCAAGAGACCCAGTACTTC.

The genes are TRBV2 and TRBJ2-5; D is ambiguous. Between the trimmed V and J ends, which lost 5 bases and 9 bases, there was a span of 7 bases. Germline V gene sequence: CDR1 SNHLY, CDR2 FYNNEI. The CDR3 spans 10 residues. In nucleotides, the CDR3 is TGTGCCAGCAGTAAGACGGCCCAGTACTTC. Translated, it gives CASSKTAQYF.

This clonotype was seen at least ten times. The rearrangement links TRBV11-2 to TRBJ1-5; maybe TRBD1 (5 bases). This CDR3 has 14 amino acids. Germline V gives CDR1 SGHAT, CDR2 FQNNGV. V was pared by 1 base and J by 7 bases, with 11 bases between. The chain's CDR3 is CASSLAHQGQPQHF. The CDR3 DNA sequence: TGTGCCAGCAGCTTAGCCCACCAGGGACAGCCCCAGCATTTT.

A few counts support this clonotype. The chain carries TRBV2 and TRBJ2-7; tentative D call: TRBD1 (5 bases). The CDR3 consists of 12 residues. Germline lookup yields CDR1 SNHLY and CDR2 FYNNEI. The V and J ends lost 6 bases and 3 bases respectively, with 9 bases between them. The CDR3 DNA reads TGTGCCAGCAGCCGACAGATCTACGAGCAGTACTTC. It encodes CASSRQIYEQYF.

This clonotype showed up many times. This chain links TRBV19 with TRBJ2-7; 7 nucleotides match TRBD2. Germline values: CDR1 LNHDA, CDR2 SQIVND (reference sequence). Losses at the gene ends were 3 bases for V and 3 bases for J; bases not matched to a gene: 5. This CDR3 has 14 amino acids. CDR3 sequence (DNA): TGTGCCAGTAGTATGACTAGCACCCTCTACGAGCAGTACTTC. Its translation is CASSMTSTLYEQYF.

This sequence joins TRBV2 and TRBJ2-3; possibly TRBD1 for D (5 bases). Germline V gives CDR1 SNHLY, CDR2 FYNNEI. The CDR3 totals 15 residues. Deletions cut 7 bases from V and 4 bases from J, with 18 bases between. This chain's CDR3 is CASTLDMSVADTQYF. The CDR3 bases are TGTGCCAGCACCTTGGACATGTCGGTGGCAGATACGCAGTATTTT.

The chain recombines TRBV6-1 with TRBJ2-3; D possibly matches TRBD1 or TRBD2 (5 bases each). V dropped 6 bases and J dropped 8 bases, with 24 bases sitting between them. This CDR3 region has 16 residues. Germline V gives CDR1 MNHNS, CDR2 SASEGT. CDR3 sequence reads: CASRSGDHTGRGTQYF. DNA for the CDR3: TGTGCCAGCAGGTCCGGGGACCACACGGGCCGAGGTACGCAGTATTTT.

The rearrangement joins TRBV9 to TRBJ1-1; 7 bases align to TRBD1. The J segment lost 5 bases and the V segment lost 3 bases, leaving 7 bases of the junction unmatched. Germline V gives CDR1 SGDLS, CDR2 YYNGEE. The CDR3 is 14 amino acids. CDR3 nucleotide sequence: TGTGCCAGCAGCGAAGGGGGCGAAGGGACTGAAGCTTTCTTT. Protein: CASSEGGEGTEAFF.

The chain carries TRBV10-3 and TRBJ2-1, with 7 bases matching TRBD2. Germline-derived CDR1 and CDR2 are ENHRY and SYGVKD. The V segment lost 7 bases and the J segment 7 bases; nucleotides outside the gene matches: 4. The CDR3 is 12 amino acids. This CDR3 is CAITTSRNEQFF. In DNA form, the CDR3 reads TGTGCCATCACGACTAGCAGGAATGAGCAGTTCTTC.

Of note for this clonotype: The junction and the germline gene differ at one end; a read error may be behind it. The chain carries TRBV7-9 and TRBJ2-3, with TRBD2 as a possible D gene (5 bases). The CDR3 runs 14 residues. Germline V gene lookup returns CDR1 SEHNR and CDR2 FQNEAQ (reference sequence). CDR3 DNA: TGTGCCAGCAGCTTAGTACCGGGAACAGATACGCGGTATTTT. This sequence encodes CASSLVPGTDTRYF.

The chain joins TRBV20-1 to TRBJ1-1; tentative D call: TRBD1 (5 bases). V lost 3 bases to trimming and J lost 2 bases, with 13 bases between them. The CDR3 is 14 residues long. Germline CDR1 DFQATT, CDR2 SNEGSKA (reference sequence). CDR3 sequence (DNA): TGCAGTGCTAGCGGACACTCTAGAAACACTGAAGCTTTCTTT. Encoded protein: CSASGHSRNTEAFF.

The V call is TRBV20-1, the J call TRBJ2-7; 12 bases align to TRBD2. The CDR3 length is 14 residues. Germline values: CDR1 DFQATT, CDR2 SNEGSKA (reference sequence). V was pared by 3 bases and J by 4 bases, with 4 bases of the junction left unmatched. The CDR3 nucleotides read TGCAGTGCTAGTACTAGCGGGAGGATGTACGAGCAGTACTTC. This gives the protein CSASTSGRMYEQYF.

The CDR3, as DNA: TGCGGCACCGGCGGGGGAGATACGCAGTATTTT. Encoded protein: CGTGGGDTQYF. The chain uses TRBV20-1 and TRBJ2-3; 7 bases match TRBD2. Looked up from germline, CDR1 is DFQATT and CDR2 is SNEGSKA (reference sequence). This CDR3 region has 11 residues.

The CDR3 is CASSLAGASDTEAFF. DNA for the CDR3: TGTGCCAGCAGCTTAGCTGGGGCATCGGACACTGAAGCTTTCTTT. This rearrangement joins TRBV7-9 to TRBJ1-1; TRBD1 might be the D (5 bases). V gave up 0 bases and J gave up 3 bases, with 11 bases separating them. Germline lookup yields CDR1 SEHNR and CDR2 FQNEAQ (reference sequence). The CDR3 extends over 15 amino acids.

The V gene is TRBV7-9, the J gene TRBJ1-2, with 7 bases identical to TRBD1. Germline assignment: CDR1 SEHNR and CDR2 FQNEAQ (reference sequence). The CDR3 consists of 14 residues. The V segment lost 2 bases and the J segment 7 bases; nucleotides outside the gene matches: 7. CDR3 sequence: CASSLTQGPLGYTF. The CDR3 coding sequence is TGTGCCAGCAGCTTAACACAGGGGCCCCTTGGCTACACCTTC.

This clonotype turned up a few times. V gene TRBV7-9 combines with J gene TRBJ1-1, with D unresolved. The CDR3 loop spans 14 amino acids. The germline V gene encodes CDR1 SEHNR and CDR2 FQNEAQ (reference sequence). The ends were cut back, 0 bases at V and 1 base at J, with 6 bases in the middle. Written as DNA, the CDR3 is TGTGCCAGCAGCTTAGCCGGTAGGAACACTGAAGCTTTCTTT. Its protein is CASSLAGRNTEAFF.

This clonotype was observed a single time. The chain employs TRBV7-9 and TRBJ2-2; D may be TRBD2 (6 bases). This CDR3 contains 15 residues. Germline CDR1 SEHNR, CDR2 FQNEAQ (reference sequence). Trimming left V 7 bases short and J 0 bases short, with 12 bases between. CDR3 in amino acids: CASKPSAANTGELFF. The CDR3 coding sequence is TGTGCCAGCAAACCTAGCGCCGCGAACACCGGGGAGCTGTTTTTT.

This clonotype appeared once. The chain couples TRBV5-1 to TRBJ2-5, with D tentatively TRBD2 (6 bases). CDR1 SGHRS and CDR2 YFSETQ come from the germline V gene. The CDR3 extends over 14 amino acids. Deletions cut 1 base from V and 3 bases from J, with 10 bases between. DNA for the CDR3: TGCGCCAGCAGCTTGCGCGGGGCCAAAGAGACCCAGTACTTC. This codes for CASSLRGAKETQYF.

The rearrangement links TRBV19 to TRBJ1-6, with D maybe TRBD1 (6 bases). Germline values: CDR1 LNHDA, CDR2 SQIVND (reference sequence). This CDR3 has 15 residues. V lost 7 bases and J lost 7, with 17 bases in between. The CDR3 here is CASTQTGGGNSPLHF. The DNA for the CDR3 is TGTGCCAGTACCCAGACAGGAGGTGGGAATTCACCCCTCCACTTT.